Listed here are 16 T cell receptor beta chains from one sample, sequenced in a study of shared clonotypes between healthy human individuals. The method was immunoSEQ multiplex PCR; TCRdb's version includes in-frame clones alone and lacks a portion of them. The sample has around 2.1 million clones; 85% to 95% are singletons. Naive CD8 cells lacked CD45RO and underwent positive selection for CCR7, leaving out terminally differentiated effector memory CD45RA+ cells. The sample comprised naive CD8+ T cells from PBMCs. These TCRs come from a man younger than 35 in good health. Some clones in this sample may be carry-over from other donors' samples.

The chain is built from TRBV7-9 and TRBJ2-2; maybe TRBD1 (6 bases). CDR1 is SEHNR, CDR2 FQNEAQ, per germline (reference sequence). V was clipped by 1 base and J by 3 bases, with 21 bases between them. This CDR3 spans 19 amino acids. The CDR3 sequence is CASSLVVFSGEFDTGELFF. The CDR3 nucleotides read TGTGCCAGCAGCTTAGTGGTCTTTTCAGGGGAGTTCGACACCGGGGAGCTGTTTTTT. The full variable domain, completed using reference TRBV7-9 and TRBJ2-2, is DTGVSQNPRHKITKRGQNVTFRCDPISEHNRLYWYRQTLGQGPEFLTYFQNEAQLEKSRLLSDRFSAERPKGSFSTLEIQRTEQGDSAMYLCASSLVVFSGEFDTGELFFGEGSRLTVL.

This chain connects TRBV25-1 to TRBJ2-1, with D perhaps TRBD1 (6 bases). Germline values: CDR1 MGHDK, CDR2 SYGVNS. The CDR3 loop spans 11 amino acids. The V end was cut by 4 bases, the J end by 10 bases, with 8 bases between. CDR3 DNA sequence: TGTGCCAGCAGTGCTGGACAGGAGCAGTTCTTC. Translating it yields CASSAGQEQFF.

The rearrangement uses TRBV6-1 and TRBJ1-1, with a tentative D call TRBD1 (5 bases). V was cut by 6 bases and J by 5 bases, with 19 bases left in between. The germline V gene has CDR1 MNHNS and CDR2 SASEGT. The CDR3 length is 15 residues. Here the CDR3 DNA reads TGTGCCAGCAGGAACCGGGACCCAGGTCAAACTGAAGCTTTCTTT. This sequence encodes CASRNRDPGQTEAFF.

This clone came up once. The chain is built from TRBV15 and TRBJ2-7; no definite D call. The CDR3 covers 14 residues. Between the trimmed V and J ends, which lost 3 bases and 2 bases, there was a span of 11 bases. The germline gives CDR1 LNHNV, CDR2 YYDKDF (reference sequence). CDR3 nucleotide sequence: TGTGCCACCAGCAGCCGGGCGGAAACCTACGAGCAGTACTTC. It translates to CATSSRAETYEQYF.

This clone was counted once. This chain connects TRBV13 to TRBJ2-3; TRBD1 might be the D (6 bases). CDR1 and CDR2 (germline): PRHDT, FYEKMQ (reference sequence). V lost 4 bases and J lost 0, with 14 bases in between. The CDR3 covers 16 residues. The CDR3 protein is CASSWAGTLSTDTQYF. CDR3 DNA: TGTGCCAGCAGCTGGGCCGGGACATTGAGCACAGATACGCAGTATTTT.

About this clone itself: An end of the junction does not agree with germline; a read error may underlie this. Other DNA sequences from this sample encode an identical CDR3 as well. The CDR3 coding sequence is TGTGCCAGCAGCCTAGCGGGCCCCTACAATGAGCAGTTCTTC. Translating it yields CASSLAGPYNEQFF. The V and J genes are TRBV7-6 and TRBJ2-1, with 8 bases that match TRBD2. CDR3 length: 14 residues. From germline, CDR1 is SGHVS and CDR2 FNYEAQ.

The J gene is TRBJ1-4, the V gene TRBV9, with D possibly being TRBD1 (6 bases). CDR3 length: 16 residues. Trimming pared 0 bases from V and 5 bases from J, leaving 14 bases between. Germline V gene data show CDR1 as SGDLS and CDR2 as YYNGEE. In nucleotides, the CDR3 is TGTGCCAGCAGCGTAGAGGGGGACACCCAAAATGAAAAACTGTTTTTT. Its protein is CASSVEGDTQNEKLFF.

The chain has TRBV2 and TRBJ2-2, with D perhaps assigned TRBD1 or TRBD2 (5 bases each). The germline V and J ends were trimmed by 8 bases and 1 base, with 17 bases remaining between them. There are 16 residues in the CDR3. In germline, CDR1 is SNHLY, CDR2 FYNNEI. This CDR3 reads CASGWDGGMNTGELFF. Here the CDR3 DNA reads TGTGCCAGCGGTTGGGACGGAGGAATGAACACCGGGGAGCTGTTTTTT. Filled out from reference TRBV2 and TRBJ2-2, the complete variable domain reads EPEVTQTPSHQVTQMGQEVILRCVPISNHLYFYWYRQILGQKVEFLVSFYNNEISEKSEIFDDQFSVERPDGSNFTLKIRSTKLEDSAMYFCASGWDGGMNTGELFFGEGSRLTVL.

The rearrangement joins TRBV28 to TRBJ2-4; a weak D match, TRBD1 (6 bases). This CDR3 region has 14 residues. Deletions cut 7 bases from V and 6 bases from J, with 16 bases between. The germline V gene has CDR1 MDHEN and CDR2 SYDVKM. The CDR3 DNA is TGTGCCAGCATTCCTAGGGGACAACTAAACATTCAGTACTTC. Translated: CASIPRGQLNIQYF.

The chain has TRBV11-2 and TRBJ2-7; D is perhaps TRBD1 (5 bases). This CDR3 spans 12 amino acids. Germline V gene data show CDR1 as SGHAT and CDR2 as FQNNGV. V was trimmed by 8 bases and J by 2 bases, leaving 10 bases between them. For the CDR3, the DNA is TGTGCCAGCCTAGGACATCCCTACGAGCAGTACTTC. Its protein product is CASLGHPYEQYF.

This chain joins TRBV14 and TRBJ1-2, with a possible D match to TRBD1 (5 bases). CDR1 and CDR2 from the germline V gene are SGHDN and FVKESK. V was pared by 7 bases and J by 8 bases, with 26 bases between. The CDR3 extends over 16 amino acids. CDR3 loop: CASTPGGVKGDFGYTF. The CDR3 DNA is TGTGCCAGCACCCCCGGCGGGGTTAAAGGGGATTTCGGCTACACCTTC.

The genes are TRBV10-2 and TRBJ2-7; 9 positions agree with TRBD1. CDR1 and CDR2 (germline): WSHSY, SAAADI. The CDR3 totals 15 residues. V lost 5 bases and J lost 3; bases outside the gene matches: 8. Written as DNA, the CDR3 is TGCGCCAGCAGTTCCGCCGGGACAGGGAACTACGAGCAGTACTTC. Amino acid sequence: CASSSAGTGNYEQYF.

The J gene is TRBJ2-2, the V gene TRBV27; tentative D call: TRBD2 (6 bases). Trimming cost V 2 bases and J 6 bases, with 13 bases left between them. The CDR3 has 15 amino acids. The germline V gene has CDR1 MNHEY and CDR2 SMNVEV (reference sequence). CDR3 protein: CASSLNPSGAGELFF. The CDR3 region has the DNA TGTGCCAGCAGTTTAAACCCTTCGGGGGCCGGGGAGCTGTTTTTT.

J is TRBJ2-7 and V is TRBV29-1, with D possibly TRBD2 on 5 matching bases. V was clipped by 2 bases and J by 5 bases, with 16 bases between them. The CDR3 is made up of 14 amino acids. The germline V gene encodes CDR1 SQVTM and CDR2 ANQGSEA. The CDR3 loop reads CSVETGKRSHEQYF. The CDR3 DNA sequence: TGCAGCGTTGAAACGGGGAAGAGGTCCCACGAGCAGTACTTC.

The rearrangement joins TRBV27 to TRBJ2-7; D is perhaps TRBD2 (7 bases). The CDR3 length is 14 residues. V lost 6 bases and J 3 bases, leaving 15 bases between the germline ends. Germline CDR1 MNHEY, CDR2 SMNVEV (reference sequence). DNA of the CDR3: TGTGCCAGCAGCAGAGGGGGGGCGCGCTACGAGCAGTACTTC. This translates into CASSRGGARYEQYF.

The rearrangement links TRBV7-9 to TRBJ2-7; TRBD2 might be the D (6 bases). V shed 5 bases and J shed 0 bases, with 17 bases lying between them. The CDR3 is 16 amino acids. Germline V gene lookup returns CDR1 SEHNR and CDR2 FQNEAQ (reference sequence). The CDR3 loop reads CASSQRDSRSSYEQYF. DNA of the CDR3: TGTGCCAGCAGCCAAAGGGACTCCCGCAGCTCCTACGAGCAGTACTTC.